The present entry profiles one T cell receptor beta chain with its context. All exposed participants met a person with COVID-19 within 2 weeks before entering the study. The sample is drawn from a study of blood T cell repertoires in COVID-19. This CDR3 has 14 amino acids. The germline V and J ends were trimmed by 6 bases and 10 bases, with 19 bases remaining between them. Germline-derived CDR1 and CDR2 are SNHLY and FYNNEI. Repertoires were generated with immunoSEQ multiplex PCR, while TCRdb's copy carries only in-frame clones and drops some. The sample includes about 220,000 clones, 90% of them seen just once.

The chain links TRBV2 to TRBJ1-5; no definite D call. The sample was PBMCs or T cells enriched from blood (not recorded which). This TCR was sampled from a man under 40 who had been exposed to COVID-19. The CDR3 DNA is TGTGCCAGCAGCCCTACCCCTGAGGGCCGACCCCAGCATTTT. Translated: CASSPTPEGRPQHF.